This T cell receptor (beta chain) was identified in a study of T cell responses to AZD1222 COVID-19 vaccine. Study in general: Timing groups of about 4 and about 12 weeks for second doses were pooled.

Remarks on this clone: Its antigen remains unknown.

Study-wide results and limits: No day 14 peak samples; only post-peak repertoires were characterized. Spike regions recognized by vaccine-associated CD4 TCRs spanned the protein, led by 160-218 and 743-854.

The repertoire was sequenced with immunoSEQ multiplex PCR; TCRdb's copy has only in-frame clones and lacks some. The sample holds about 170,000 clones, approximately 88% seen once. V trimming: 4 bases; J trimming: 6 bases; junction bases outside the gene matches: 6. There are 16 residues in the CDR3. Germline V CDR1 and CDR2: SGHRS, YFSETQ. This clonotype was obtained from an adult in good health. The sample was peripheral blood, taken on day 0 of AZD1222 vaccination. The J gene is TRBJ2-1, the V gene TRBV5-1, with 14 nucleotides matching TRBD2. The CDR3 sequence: CASSPGLAGGGNEQFF. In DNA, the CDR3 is TGCGCCAGCAGCCCCGGACTAGCGGGAGGTGGCAATGAGCAGTTCTTC.